This is a list of T cell receptor beta chains from one sample in a study of glioma-infiltrating T cells. One entry per CDR3 protein, called by TCRdb with MiXCR from the multiplex PCR reads. This sample carries fewer than 500,000 distinct CDR3 sequences, 41% of them seen once, and the ten largest clones take approximately 12%. The sequenced material came from glioma tissue, nonneoplastic brain tissue, or PBMCs (not recorded which). Receptors originate from a human donor with low-grade glioma or glioblastoma, undergoing nonglioma brain surgery, or in good health (not recorded which). The CDR3 runs from the conserved cysteine through the conserved F or W. The order of the fields is CDR3 protein, CDR3 DNA, CDR3 length, J gene, V gene, D gene, clone size. The D gene is left open where the match is weak. Where a row states a size, it is once, few, many or the class of an expanded clone; other rows omit it.

CASRSGQWGGEQYF	TGTGCCAGCAGATCCGGACAGTGGGGTGGCGAGCAGTACTTC	14	TRBJ2-7	TRBV7-9	NA	NA
CASRPIRTIYNEQFF	TGTGCCAGCAGGCCCATTCGGACCATCTACAATGAGCAGTTCTTC	15	TRBJ2-1	TRBV28	NA	few
CASSYSLAGEGGETQYF	TGTGCCAGCAGTTACTCCCTAGCGGGAGAGGGGGGAGAGACCCAGTACTTC	17	TRBJ2-5	TRBV6-2/TRBV6-3	TRBD2	NA
CASGLGGQTEQYF	TGTGCTAGTGGTTTGGGGGGACAAACCGAGCAGTACTTC	13	TRBJ2-7	TRBV12-5	NA	NA
CASSLGQGANQDTQYF	TGCGCCAGCAGCTTGGGGCAGGGGGCGAATCAGGATACGCAGTATTTT	16	TRBJ2-3	TRBV5-1	TRBD1	NA
CASLSGATEKLFF	TGTGCCAGTCTGAGCGGGGCGACTGAAAAACTGTTTTTT	13	TRBJ1-4	TRBV28	NA	few
CSARGRANEQYF	TGCAGTGCTCGAGGACGGGCCAACGAGCAGTACTTC	12	TRBJ2-7	TRBV20-1	NA	NA
CASRTDRGILNSPLHF	TGTGCCAGCAGAACGGACAGGGGAATTTTGAATTCACCCCTCCACTTT	16	TRBJ1-6	TRBV7-8	TRBD1	NA
CASSPRPADTDTQYF	TGTGCCAGCAGCCCACGCCCAGCGGACACAGATACGCAGTATTTT	15	TRBJ2-3	TRBV7-8	NA	NA
CASSRELAGASYEQYF	TGCGCCAGCAGCCGGGAGCTAGCGGGGGCTTCCTACGAGCAGTACTTC	16	TRBJ2-7	TRBV4-1	TRBD2	NA
CASSLTSLSYNEQFF	TGTGCCAGCAGTTTAACCTCTCTATCCTACAATGAGCAGTTCTTC	15	TRBJ2-1	TRBV12-3/TRBV12-4	NA	once
CASSSRVQLHYEQYF	TGTGCCAGCAGTTCCCGGGTGCAGCTACACTACGAGCAGTACTTC	15	TRBJ2-7	TRBV28	NA	NA
CASSTIAGGTTDTQYF	TGTGCCAGCAGTACCATAGCGGGAGGGACCACAGATACGCAGTATTTT	16	TRBJ2-3	TRBV27	TRBD2	many
CASSLVGGEFEKLFF	TGTGCCAGCAGTTTAGTCGGGGGGGAATTTGAAAAACTGTTTTTT	15	TRBJ1-4	TRBV28	NA	NA
CASSIGPGGVNTEAFF	TGTGCCAGTAGTATTGGGCCAGGCGGCGTGAACACTGAAGCTTTCTTT	16	TRBJ1-1	TRBV19	NA	NA
CASRGIPGQAASGANVLTF	TGTGCCAGCAGGGGAATCCCGGGACAGGCTGCCTCTGGGGCCAACGTCCTGACTTTC	19	TRBJ2-6	TRBV7-9	TRBD1	NA
CSAREDRYTEAFF	TGCAGTGCTAGAGAAGATAGATACACTGAAGCTTTCTTT	13	TRBJ1-1	TRBV20-1	NA	few
CASSQGQRSYEQYF	TGTGCCAGCAGCCAGGGACAGAGAAGCTACGAGCAGTACTTC	14	TRBJ2-7	TRBV7-2	TRBD1	many
CSAKRQEGEAFF	TGCAGTGCTAAACGACAGGAGGGTGAAGCTTTCTTT	12	TRBJ1-1	TRBV20-1	NA	NA
CASSFHYEQFF	TGTGCCAGCAGTTTCCACTACGAGCAGTTCTTC	11	TRBJ2-1	TRBV7-9	NA	NA
CASSPRTATEAFF	TGTGCCAGCAGCCCCCGGACAGCCACTGAAGCTTTCTTT	13	TRBJ1-1	TRBV7-9	NA	few
CACSQDARYSPLHF	TGCGCCTGCAGCCAAGATGCCCGGTATTCACCCCTCCACTTT	14	TRBJ1-6	TRBV7-2	NA	NA